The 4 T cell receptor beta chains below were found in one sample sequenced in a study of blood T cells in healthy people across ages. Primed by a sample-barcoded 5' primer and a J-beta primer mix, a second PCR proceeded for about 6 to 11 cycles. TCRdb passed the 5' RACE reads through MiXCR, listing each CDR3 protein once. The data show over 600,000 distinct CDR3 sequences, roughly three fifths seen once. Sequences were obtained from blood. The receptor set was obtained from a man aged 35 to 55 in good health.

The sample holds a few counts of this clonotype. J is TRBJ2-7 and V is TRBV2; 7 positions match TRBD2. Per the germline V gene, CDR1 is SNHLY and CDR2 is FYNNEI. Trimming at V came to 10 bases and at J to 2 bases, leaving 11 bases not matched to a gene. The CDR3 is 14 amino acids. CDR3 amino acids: CATKSGERTYEQYF. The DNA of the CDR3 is TGTGCCACCAAGAGCGGGGAAAGGACCTACGAGCAGTACTTC.

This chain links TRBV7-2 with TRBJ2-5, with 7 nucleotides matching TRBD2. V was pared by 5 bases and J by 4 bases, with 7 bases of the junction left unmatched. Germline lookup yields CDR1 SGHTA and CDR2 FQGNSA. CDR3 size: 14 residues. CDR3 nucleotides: TGTGCCAGCAGCGTACGGACTAGTTCAGAGACCCAGTACTTC. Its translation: CASSVRTSSETQYF.

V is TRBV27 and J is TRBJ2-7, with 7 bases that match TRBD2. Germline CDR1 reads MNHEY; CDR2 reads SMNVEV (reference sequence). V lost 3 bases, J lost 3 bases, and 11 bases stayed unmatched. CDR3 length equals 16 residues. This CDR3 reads CASSFIGSREYYEQYF. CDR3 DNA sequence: TGTGCCAGCAGTTTTATAGGGTCGCGGGAGTACTACGAGCAGTACTTC.

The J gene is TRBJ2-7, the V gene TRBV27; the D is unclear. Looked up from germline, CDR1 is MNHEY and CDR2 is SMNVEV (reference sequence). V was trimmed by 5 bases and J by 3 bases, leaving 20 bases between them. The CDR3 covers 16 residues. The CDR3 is CASSGPVGSNIYEQYF. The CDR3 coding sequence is TGTGCCAGCAGTGGGCCCGTGGGCTCTAATATCTACGAGCAGTACTTC.